Listed below are T cell receptor beta chains from one sample, sequenced in a study of T-cell reconstitution after alpha-beta-depleted transplantation in children. MiXCR, run by TCRdb on the PCR reads, gives a single entry per CDR3 protein. The sample carries 300,000 to 400,000 distinct CDR3 sequences, around 20% recorded once. Source: PBMCs, mostly from graft donor cells, taken 180 days after TCRalphabeta/CD19-depleted stem cell transplant. All receptors come from a male patient aged 5 to 17 who had a stem cell transplant for acute lymphoblastic leukemia, so the T cells may come from the graft donor. Both conserved end residues are part of each CDR3. The order of the fields is D gene, V gene, J gene, clone size, CDR3 DNA, CDR3 protein. D genes are given only for firm matches. Size tells how often a clone was seen (once, few, many) or the class of an expanded clone, and some rows leave it out.

NA	TRBV27	TRBJ1-5	NA	TGTGCCAGCAGTTCCTATAGCAATCAGCCCCAGCATTTT	CASSSYSNQPQHF
TRBD1	TRBV7-9	TRBJ2-2	NA	TGTGCCAGCCCAAAACAGGGGCCCTACACCGGGGAGCTGTTTTTT	CASPKQGPYTGELFF
TRBD2	TRBV7-6	TRBJ2-1	many	TGTGCCAGCAGCTGGACTAGCGGGGGGGTCAATGAGCAGTTCTTC	CASSWTSGGVNEQFF
TRBD2	TRBV5-1	TRBJ2-5	NA	TGCGCCAGCAGCTTGATGCGGGAGTCAGAGACCCAGTACTTC	CASSLMRESETQYF
NA	TRBV27	TRBJ2-1	few	TGTGCCAGCAGTCCTCGGTACAATGAGCAGTTCTTC	CASSPRYNEQFF
NA	TRBV7-8	TRBJ1-1	NA	TGTGCCAGCAGCTTATTCTTCCGGCGACAGCATCCTGAAGCTTTCTTT	CASSLFFRRQHPEAFF
TRBD2	TRBV4-1	TRBJ2-1	NA	TGCGCCAGCAGCCTTCAGCGGGAAGGCGGGCGCGGTGAGCAGTTCTTC	CASSLQREGGRGEQFF
TRBD2	TRBV3-1	TRBJ2-1	NA	TGTGCCAGCAGCGTCCCACGGGAGGGCAATGGGCAGTTCTTC	CASSVPREGNGQFF
NA	TRBV3-1	TRBJ1-1	NA	TGTGCCAGCAAGCGTGGTACTGAAGCTTTCTTT	CASKRGTEAFF
NA	TRBV29-1	TRBJ2-7	NA	TGCAGCGTTGAAACTGGACTGCGTCCTTACGAGCAGTACTTC	CSVETGLRPYEQYF
NA	TRBV27	TRBJ2-3	NA	TGTGCCAGCAGTACAGGGTCCGATACGCAGTATTTT	CASSTGSDTQYF
NA	TRBV28	TRBJ2-7	few	TGTGCCAGCAGGGACAACTCCTACGAGCAGTACTTC	CASRDNSYEQYF
NA	TRBV9	TRBJ2-2	NA	TGTGCCAGCAGCGTAGAGGGCGGCGGGGAGCTGTTTTTT	CASSVEGGGELFF
TRBD1	TRBV29-1	TRBJ1-5	NA	TGCAGCGTGGGCGGGACAGGGAGTAATCAGCCCCAGCATTTT	CSVGGTGSNQPQHF
NA	TRBV4-1	TRBJ2-1	NA	TGCGCCAGCAGCCAAGCCCCCCAGTGGTACAATGAGCAGTTCTTC	CASSQAPQWYNEQFF
NA	TRBV29-1	TRBJ2-5	few	TGCAGCGTTGGCCAGCTTCAAGAGACCCAGTACTTC	CSVGQLQETQYF